This record covers a single T cell receptor beta chain. In the same sample, other DNA sequences code for this CDR3. These data originate in a study of PD-L1 blockade in urothelial cancer. Study-level information: In terms of prior chemotherapy, patients had received 0 to 3 regimens.

The time point: peripheral blood 6 weeks after treatment start. Patient sample counts ranged from 1 to 8, pretreatment and on-treatment. Germline CDR1 and CDR2: LNHDA and SQIVND (reference sequence). Trimming stripped 3 bases from V and 2 bases from J, with 5 bases between. This CDR3 is built from 13 residues. Measured with immunoSEQ multiplex PCR; TCRdb has only the in-frame clones, and not every one. Of 80,000 to 95,000 clones in the sample, around four fifths were seen once. The clonotype comes from a man aged 65-85 years with urothelial cancer. This chain connects TRBV19 to TRBJ1-5; D uncertain. Sequenced material: PBMCs, taken around atezolizumab (anti-PD-L1) treatment. CDR3 sequence reads: CASSIGGNQPQHF. CDR3 DNA sequence: TGTGCCAGTAGTATCGGGGGCAATCAGCCCCAGCATTTT.